A single sample is the source of the 21 T cell receptor beta chains below, sequenced in a study of graft-versus-host responses after intestinal transplantation. Here immunoSEQ multiplex PCR was the method, and the copy in TCRdb shows in-frame clones only, minus some. The sample carries 10,000 to 15,000 clones, approximately 84% recorded once. The source material was PBMCs, sampled around 300 days after intestinal transplant. The receptor set was obtained from a human patient who received an intestinal transplant, so some T cells may come from the graft donor.

The genes are TRBV27 and TRBJ2-1; D possibly matches TRBD1 or TRBD2 (6 bases each). The CDR3 sequence is 19 residues long. Germline V lookup: CDR1 MNHEY, CDR2 SMNVEV (reference sequence). Deletions cut 5 bases from V and 5 bases from J, with 28 bases between. CDR3 bases: TGTGCCAGCAGTCCCCTCGTCCTTTGGGGGGCTAACCCCAACAATGAGCAGTTCTTC. Protein: CASSPLVLWGANPNNEQFF.

V and J are TRBV28 and TRBJ2-2; 9 nucleotides align to TRBD1. Germline V CDR1 and CDR2: MDHEN, SYDVKM. The V segment lost 9 bases and the J segment 5 bases; nucleotides outside the gene matches: 16. The CDR3 runs 17 residues. Here the CDR3 reads CASIAPGTGRGTGELFF. In DNA form, the CDR3 reads TGTGCCAGTATCGCGCCCGGGACAGGGAGGGGAACCGGGGAGCTGTTTTTT.

V usage is TRBV5-1 and J usage is TRBJ2-1; D ambiguous. With 3 bases removed from V and 0 bases from J, the gap between germline ends came to 19 bases. The CDR3 is 18 residues long. Looked up from germline, CDR1 is SGHRS and CDR2 is YFSETQ. DNA for the CDR3: TGCGCCAGCAGCTGGCCTGTGGGCGTGGTTAGCTCCTACAATGAGCAGTTCTTC. Its protein product is CASSWPVGVVSSYNEQFF.

CDR3 nucleotides: TGTGCCAGCCTCAGCCCAAGGGATGGCTACACCTTC. This translates into CASLSPRDGYTF. The chain employs TRBV9 and TRBJ1-2; the D is unclear. Germline values: CDR1 SGDLS, CDR2 YYNGEE. CDR3 length: 12 residues. V was cut by 7 bases and J by 6 bases, with 13 bases left in between.

This clone has only one observation. The chain is built from TRBV4-1 and TRBJ2-1, with D possibly being TRBD2 (6 bases). CDR3 length: 11 amino acids. The germline V and J ends were trimmed by 8 bases and 9 bases, with 11 bases remaining between them. Germline-derived CDR1 and CDR2 are MGHRA and YSYEKL. CDR3 amino acids: CASGGGSEQFF. The CDR3 DNA is TGCGCCAGCGGTGGGGGGAGTGAGCAGTTCTTC.

The chain has TRBV7-2 and TRBJ1-2; D unclear. Germline values: CDR1 SGHTA, CDR2 FQGNSA. This CDR3 has 14 amino acids. The V end lost 5 bases, the J end lost 4 bases, and 14 bases lay between the germline ends. The CDR3 DNA follows: TGTGCCAGCAGCGCCTGGAGTGCCCTCTATGGCTACACCTTC. Amino acids: CASSAWSALYGYTF.

V is TRBV5-6 and J is TRBJ2-2; 12 bases agree with TRBD2. CDR1 SGHDT and CDR2 YYEEEE come from the germline V gene. Unmatched junction bases numbered 3, after V lost 1 base and J lost 5 bases. The CDR3 loop spans 16 amino acids. The DNA for the CDR3 is TGTGCCAGCAGCTTGCTAGCGGGAGGGTGGACCGGGGAGCTGTTTTTT. It is translated as CASSLLAGGWTGELFF. The full variable domain, with the rest looked up from reference TRBV5-6 and TRBJ2-2, is DAGVTQSPTHLIKTRGQQVTLRCSPKSGHDTVSWYQQALGQGPQFIFQYYEEEERQRGNFPDRFSGHQFPNYSSELNVNALLLGDSALYLCASSLLAGGWTGELFFGEGSRLTVL.

This sequence joins TRBV7-6 and TRBJ2-7, with D unclear. There are 14 residues in the CDR3. CDR1 and CDR2 from the germline V gene are SGHVS and FNYEAQ. The germline V and J ends were trimmed by 2 bases and 6 bases, with 14 bases remaining between them. Here the CDR3 reads CASSLKGNIAEQYF. As DNA, the CDR3 is TGTGCCAGCAGCTTAAAGGGAAACATTGCCGAGCAGTACTTC.

The rearrangement uses TRBV5-6 and TRBJ1-1; the D is unclear. The V gene's germline CDR1 is SGHDT and CDR2 YYEEEE. This CDR3 is 12 amino acids long. Trimming shortened V by 1 base and J by 2 bases, and 3 bases separated the two germline ends. The CDR3 nucleotides are TGTGCCAGCAGCTTGACAAACACTGAAGCTTTCTTT. It encodes CASSLTNTEAFF.

This clone occurred a few times. At one end, the junction sequence differs from germline, possibly due to a read error. The chain is built from TRBV7-7 and TRBJ2-7; 8 bases are a match to TRBD2. The V gene's germline CDR1 is SSHAT and CDR2 FNYEAQ (reference sequence). This CDR3 spans 15 amino acids. The CDR3 loop reads CASSPLGRGGREQYF. For the CDR3, the DNA is TGTGCTAGCAGCCCCCTCGGGAGGGGAGGGCGCGAGCAGTACTTC.

The J gene is TRBJ1-4, the V gene TRBV28; D unclear. The V end was cut by 7 bases, the J end by 4 bases, with 13 bases between. The CDR3 loop spans 14 amino acids. CDR1 is MDHEN, CDR2 SYDVKM, per germline. The CDR3 loop reads CASTGGVSNEKLFF. DNA of the CDR3: TGTGCCAGCACTGGTGGAGTCAGTAATGAAAAACTGTTTTTT.

V is TRBV28 and J is TRBJ1-4; a possible D gene is TRBD1 (5 bases). Trimming removed 2 bases at V and 6 bases at J, with 16 bases between. This CDR3 comprises 16 residues. Looked up from germline, CDR1 is MDHEN and CDR2 is SYDVKM. CDR3 sequence: CASSLGGLRIHEKLFF. CDR3 nucleotides: TGTGCCAGCAGTTTAGGGGGTCTAAGGATCCATGAAAAACTGTTTTTT.

The chain combines TRBV4-1 with TRBJ1-2; TRBD1 matches 7 bases. V shed 0 bases, J shed 1 base, and the junction held 5 bases outside the gene matches. The CDR3 runs 16 residues. Germline V gene sequence: CDR1 MGHRA, CDR2 YSYEKL. The CDR3 bases are TGCGCCAGCAGCCAAGATCCCGCAGGGGGTAACTATGGCTACACCTTC. It encodes CASSQDPAGGNYGYTF.

The chain employs TRBV6-1 and TRBJ1-3; 10 bases are shared with TRBD1. Per germline, CDR1 MNHNS and CDR2 SASEGT. The CDR3 loop spans 15 amino acids. The V segment lost 4 bases and the J segment 4 bases; nucleotides outside the gene matches: 4. CDR3 amino acids: CASSGLTGGGNTIYF. In nucleotides, the CDR3 is TGTGCCAGCAGTGGCCTGACAGGGGGCGGAAACACCATATATTTT.

This clone has more than one count but fewer than ten. The V and J genes are TRBV27 and TRBJ2-1; D gene uncertain. There are 14 residues in the CDR3. V lost 3 bases and J lost 3, with 9 bases in between. The germline V gene has CDR1 MNHEY and CDR2 SMNVEV (reference sequence). The CDR3 is CASSFLTRYNEQFF. CDR3 DNA: TGTGCCAGCAGTTTCCTGACTCGCTACAATGAGCAGTTCTTC.

The chain combines TRBV9 with TRBJ1-6, with a tentative D call TRBD1 (6 bases). This CDR3 is built from 15 residues. V lost 2 bases and J lost 6, with 12 bases in between. Germline V CDR1 and CDR2: SGDLS, YYNGEE. The DNA for the CDR3 is TGTGCCAGCAGCGTGGCCGGGACAAGTAATTCACCCCTCCACTTT. It codes for CASSVAGTSNSPLHF.

The chain joins TRBV6-4 to TRBJ2-1; D is unclear. Per the germline V gene, CDR1 is MRHNA and CDR2 is SNTAGT. The length of the CDR3 is 13 residues. Trimming stripped 2 bases from V and 7 bases from J, with 9 bases between. CDR3: CASSDEARNEQFF. Here the CDR3 DNA reads TGTGCCAGCAGTGACGAAGCGAGGAATGAGCAGTTCTTC.

The CDR3 nucleotides read TGTGCCAGCAGCTTAGTAGGTTCAGGAGGGACTGAAGCTTTCTTT. As protein: CASSLVGSGGTEAFF. The gene calls are TRBV7-2 and TRBJ1-1; D is undetermined. V lost 1 base, J lost 5 bases, and 14 bases lay in between. The CDR3 is made up of 15 amino acids. Germline CDR1 and CDR2: SGHTA and FQGNSA.

The chain uses TRBV19 and TRBJ1-5; no reliable D call. Germline CDR1 LNHDA, CDR2 SQIVND (reference sequence). Trimming took off 0 bases at V and 3 bases at J, with 12 bases between the two ends. The CDR3 spans 16 residues. CDR3 nucleotides: TGTGCCAGTAGTATAGAGGGAGCGGCAGCCAATCAGCCCCAGCATTTT. Translating gives CASSIEGAAANQPQHF.

The chain is built from TRBV7-2 and TRBJ2-7; a weak D match, TRBD2 (6 bases). CDR1 SGHTA and CDR2 FQGNSA come from the germline V gene. The CDR3 extends over 14 amino acids. Trimming left V 5 bases short and J 3 bases short, with 14 bases between. The CDR3 nucleotides read TGTGCCAGCAGCCCATGGGACTCGAACTACGAGCAGTACTTC. The encoded protein is CASSPWDSNYEQYF.

This chain links TRBV9 with TRBJ1-5; D gene ambiguous. Trimming pared 0 bases from V and 2 bases from J, leaving 9 bases between. Germline V gene sequence: CDR1 SGDLS, CDR2 YYNGEE. The CDR3 loop spans 15 amino acids. This CDR3 reads CASSVGGNGNQPQHF. The DNA for the CDR3 is TGTGCCAGCAGCGTAGGGGGAAACGGCAATCAGCCCCAGCATTTT.